This TCR beta chain is drawn from a study of shared clonotypes between healthy human individuals. Across the whole study: Used for every donor were three CD4 naive, three CD4 memory, two CD8 naive and one CD8 memory plate.

The assay was immunoSEQ multiplex PCR, and TCRdb's table has in-frame clones only and misses some. Of roughly 1.5 million clones in the sample, 95% to 99% are singletons; the top ten hold approximately 0.45%. On this clone itself: The same CDR3 is also encoded by other DNA sequences in this sample.

CDR1 is SGDLS, CDR2 YYNGEE, per germline. V lost 4 bases and J 1 base, leaving 9 bases between the germline ends. CDR3 length equals 14 residues. The source material was naive CD4+ T cells sorted from blood. Stated subset: CD45RA+ positively selected. This receptor was obtained from a man under 40 in good health. This rearrangement joins TRBV9 to TRBJ2-1, with no clear D. CDR3 amino acids: CASSPAGSYNEQFF. CDR3 nucleotide sequence: TGTGCCAGCAGCCCAGCCGGGTCCTACAATGAGCAGTTCTTC.